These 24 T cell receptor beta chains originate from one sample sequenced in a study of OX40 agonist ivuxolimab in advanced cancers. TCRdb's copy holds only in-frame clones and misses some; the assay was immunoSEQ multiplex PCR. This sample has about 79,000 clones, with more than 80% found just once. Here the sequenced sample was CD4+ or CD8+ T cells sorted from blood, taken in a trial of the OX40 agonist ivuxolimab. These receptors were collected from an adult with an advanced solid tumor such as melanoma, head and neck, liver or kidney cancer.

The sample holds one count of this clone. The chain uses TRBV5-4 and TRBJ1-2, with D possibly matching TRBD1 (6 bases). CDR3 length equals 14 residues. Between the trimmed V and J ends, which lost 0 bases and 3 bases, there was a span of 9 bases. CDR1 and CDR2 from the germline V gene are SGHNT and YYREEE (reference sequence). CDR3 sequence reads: CASSLGNRDYGYTF. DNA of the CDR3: TGTGCCAGCAGCTTGGGGAACAGGGACTATGGCTACACCTTC.

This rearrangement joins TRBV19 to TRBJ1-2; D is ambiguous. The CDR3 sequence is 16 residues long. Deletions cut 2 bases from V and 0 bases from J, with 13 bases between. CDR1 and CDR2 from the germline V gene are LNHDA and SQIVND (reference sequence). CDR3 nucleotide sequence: TGTGCCAGTAGTATAACGGCAGCGGAACCTAACTATGGCTACACCTTC. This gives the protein CASSITAAEPNYGYTF.

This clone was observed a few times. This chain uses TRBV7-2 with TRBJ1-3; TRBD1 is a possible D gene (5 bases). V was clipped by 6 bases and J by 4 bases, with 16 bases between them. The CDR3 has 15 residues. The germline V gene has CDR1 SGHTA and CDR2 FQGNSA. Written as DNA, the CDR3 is TGTGCCAGCAGTTTACAGGCTGAGGCGGGAAACACCATATATTTT. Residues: CASSLQAEAGNTIYF.

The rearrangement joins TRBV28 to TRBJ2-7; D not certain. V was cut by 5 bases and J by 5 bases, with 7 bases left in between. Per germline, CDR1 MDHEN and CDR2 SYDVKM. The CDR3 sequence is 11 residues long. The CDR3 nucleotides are TGTGCCAGCAGTCGTCGCCACGAGCAGTACTTC. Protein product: CASSRRHEQYF.

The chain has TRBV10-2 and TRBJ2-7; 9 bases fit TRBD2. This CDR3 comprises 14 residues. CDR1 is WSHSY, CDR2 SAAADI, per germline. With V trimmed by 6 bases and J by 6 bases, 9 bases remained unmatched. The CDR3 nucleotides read TGCGCCAGCAGGGGTGCGGGGGGGCCAGGCGAGCAGTACTTC. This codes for CASRGAGGPGEQYF.

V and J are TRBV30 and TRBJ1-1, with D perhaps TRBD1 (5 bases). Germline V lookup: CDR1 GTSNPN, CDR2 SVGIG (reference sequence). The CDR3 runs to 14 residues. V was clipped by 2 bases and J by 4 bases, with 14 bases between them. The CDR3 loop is CAWSNGAGGTEAFF. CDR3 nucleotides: TGTGCCTGGAGTAACGGGGCGGGGGGCACTGAAGCTTTCTTT.

CDR3 nucleotide sequence: TGTGCCAGCAGTGTAGAGGGGTGGGCTAATGAAAAACTGTTTTTT. Translated: CASSVEGWANEKLFF. V and J are TRBV6-1 and TRBJ1-4; maybe TRBD1 (5 bases). Germline CDR1 reads MNHNS; CDR2 reads SASEGT. The V and J ends lost 4 bases and 3 bases respectively, with 12 bases between them. The CDR3 is made up of 15 amino acids.

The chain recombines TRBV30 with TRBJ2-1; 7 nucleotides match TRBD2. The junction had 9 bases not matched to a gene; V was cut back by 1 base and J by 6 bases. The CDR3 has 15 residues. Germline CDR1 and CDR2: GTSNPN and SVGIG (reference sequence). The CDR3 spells CAWSGGGSLANEQFF. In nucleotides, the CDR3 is TGTGCCTGGAGTGGAGGCGGGAGCCTTGCCAATGAGCAGTTCTTC. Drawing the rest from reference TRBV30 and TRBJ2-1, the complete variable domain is SQTIHQWPATLVQPVGSPLSLECTVEGTSNPNLYWYRQAAGRGLQLLFYSVGIGQISSEVPQNLSASRPQDRQFILSSKKLLLSDSGFYLCAWSGGGSLANEQFFGPGTRLTVL.

CDR3 region: CASSIGAPNTEAFF. CDR3 DNA sequence: TGTGCCAGTAGTATAGGGGCGCCGAACACTGAAGCTTTCTTT. The chain couples TRBV19 to TRBJ1-1; D gene unclear. Per germline, CDR1 LNHDA and CDR2 SQIVND (reference sequence). Trimming took off 1 base at V and 1 base at J, with 7 bases between the two ends. The CDR3 length is 14 residues.

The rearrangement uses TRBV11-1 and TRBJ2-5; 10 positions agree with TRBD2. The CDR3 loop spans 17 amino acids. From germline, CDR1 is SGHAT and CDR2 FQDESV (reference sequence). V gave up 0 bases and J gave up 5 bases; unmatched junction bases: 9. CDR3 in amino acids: CASSLAMLAGAMETQYF. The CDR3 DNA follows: TGTGCCAGCAGCTTAGCGATGCTAGCGGGAGCGATGGAGACCCAGTACTTC.

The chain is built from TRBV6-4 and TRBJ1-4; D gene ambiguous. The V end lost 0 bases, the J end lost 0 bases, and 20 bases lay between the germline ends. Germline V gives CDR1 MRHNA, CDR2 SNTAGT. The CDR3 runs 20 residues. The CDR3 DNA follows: TGTGCCAGCAGTGACTCGAACGCCAGTTATTCTTCTACAACTAATGAAAAACTGTTTTTT. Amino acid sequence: CASSDSNASYSSTTNEKLFF.

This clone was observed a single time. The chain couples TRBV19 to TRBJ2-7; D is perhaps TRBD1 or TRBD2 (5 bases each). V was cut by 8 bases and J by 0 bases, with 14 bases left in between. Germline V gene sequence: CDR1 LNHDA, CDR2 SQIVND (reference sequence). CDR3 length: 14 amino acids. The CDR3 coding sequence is TGTGCCAGTTCCTTTGGGACGGCCTCCTACGAGCAGTACTTC. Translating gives CASSFGTASYEQYF.

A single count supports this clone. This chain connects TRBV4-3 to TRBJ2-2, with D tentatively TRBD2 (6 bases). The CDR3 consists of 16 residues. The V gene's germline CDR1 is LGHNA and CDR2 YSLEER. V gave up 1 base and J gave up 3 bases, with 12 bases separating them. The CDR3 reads CASSQVGRGYTGELFF. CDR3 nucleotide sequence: TGCGCCAGCAGCCAAGTCGGGCGGGGTTACACCGGGGAGCTGTTTTTT.

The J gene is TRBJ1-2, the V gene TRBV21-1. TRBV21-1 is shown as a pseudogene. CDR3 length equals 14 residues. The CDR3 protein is CASPPLGHPRGYTF. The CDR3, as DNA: TGTGCCAGCCCCCCCCTCGGGCATCCTCGGGGCTACACCTTC.

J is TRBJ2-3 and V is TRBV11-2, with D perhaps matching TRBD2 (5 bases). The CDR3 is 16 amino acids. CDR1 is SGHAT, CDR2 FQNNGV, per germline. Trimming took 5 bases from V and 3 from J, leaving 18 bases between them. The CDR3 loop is CASSTPSGKTTDTQYF. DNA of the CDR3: TGTGCCAGCAGCACTCCCTCCGGGAAAACTACAGATACGCAGTATTTT.

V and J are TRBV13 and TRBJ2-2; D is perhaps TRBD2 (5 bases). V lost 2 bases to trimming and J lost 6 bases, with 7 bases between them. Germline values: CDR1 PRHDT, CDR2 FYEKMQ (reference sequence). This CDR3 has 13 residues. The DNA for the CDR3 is TGTGCCAGCAGCTTAACGGAGGCCGGGGAGCTGTTTTTT. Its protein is CASSLTEAGELFF.

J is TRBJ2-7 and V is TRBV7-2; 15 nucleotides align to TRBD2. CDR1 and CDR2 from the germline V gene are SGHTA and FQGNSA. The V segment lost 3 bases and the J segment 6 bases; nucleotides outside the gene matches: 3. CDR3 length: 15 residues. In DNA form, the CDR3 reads TGTGCCAGCAGCTTTAGGACTAGCGGGAGGGCCGAGCAGTACTTC. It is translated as CASSFRTSGRAEQYF. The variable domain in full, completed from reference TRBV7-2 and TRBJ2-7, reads GAGVSQSPSNKVTEKGKDVELRCDPISGHTALYWYRQSLGQGLEFLIYFQGNSAPDKSGLPSDRFSAERTGGSVSTLTIQRTQQEDSAVYLCASSFRTSGRAEQYFGPGTRLTVT.

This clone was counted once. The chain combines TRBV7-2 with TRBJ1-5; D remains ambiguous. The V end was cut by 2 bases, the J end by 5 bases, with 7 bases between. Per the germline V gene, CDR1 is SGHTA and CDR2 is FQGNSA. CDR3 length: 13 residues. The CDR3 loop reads CASSLTTDQPQHF. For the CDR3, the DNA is TGTGCCAGCAGCTTAACTACAGATCAGCCCCAGCATTTT. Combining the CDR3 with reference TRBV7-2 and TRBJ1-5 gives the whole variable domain GAGVSQSPSNKVTEKGKDVELRCDPISGHTALYWYRQSLGQGLEFLIYFQGNSAPDKSGLPSDRFSAERTGGSVSTLTIQRTQQEDSAVYLCASSLTTDQPQHFGDGTRLSIL.

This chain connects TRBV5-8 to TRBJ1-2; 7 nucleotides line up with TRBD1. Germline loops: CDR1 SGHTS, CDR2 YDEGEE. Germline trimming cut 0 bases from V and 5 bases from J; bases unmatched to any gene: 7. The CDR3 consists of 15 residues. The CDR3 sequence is CASSLGPGQIYGYTF. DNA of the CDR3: TGTGCCAGCAGCTTGGGGCCGGGACAGATATATGGCTACACCTTC.

CDR3 loop: CASSLPGGEQYF. The DNA of the CDR3 is TGTGCCAGCAGCCTGCCAGGGGGCGAGCAGTACTTC. J is TRBJ2-7 and V is TRBV7-6; 7 bases line up with TRBD1. V trimming: 5 bases; J trimming: 6 bases; junction bases outside the gene matches: 4. Germline CDR1 is SGHVS and CDR2 is FNYEAQ. The CDR3 has 12 amino acids.

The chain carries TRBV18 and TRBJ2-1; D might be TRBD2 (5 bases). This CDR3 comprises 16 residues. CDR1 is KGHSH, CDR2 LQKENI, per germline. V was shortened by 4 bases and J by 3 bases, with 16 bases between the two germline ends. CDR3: CASSRNGKGSYNEQFF. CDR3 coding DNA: TGTGCCAGCTCACGAAACGGGAAGGGTAGCTACAATGAGCAGTTCTTC.

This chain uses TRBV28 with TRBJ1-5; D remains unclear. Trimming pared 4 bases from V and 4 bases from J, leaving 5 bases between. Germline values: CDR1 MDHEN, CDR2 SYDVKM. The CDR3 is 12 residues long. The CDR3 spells CASSSPNQPQHF. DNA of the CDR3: TGTGCCAGCAGTTCTCCGAATCAGCCCCAGCATTTT.

CDR3 DNA sequence: TGTGCCAGCAGTCCACCGACAGGGAAGAGTACCTACGAGCAGTACTTC. This encodes CASSPPTGKSTYEQYF. The chain carries TRBV28 and TRBJ2-7; TRBD1 matches 7 bases. CDR1 is MDHEN and CDR2 is SYDVKM in the germline V gene. The CDR3 covers 16 residues. Germline trimming cut 5 bases from V and 2 bases from J; bases unmatched to any gene: 12.

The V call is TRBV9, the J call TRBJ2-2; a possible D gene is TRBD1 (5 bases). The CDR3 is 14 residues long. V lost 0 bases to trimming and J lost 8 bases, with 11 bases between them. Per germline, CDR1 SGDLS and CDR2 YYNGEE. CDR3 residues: CASSVAGAAGELFF. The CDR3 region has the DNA TGTGCCAGCAGCGTAGCTGGGGCGGCGGGGGAGCTGTTTTTT.